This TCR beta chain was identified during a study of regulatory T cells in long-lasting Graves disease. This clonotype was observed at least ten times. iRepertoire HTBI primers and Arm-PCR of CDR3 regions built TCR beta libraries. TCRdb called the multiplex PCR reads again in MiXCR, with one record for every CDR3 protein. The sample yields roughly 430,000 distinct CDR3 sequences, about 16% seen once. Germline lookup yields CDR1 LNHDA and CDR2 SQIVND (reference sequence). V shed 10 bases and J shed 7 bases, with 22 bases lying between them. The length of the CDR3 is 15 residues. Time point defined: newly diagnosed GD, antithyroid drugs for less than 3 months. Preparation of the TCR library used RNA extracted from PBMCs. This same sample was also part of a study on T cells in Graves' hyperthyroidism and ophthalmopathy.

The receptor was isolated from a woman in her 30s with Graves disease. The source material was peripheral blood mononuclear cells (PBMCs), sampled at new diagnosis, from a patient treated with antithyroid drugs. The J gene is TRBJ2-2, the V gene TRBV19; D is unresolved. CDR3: CATRTDANWGGELFF. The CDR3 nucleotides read TGTGCCACCCGGACCGACGCCAACTGGGGCGGGGAGCTGTTTTTT. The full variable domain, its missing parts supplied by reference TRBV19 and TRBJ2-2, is DGGITQSPKYLFRKEGQNVTLSCEQNLNHDAMYWYRQDPGQGLRLIYYSQIVNDFQKGDIAEGYSVSREKKESFPLTVTSAQKNPTAFYLCATRTDANWGGELFFGEGSRLTVL.